The clone carrying this T cell receptor beta chain was counted between two and nine times. This sample is part of a study of T-cell reconstitution after alpha-beta-depleted transplantation in children. Between the trimmed V and J ends, which lost 1 base and 2 bases, there was a span of 11 bases. Germline loops: CDR1 SGHAT, CDR2 FQNNGV. The CDR3 sequence is 16 residues long. Unique molecular identifiers were incorporated when the TCRbeta library was constructed. TCRdb reprocessed the PCR reads via MiXCR and lists one record per CDR3 protein. There are about 900,000 distinct CDR3 sequences in the sample; about 29% occur only once, and more than 25% lies in the top ten.

V is TRBV11-2 and J is TRBJ2-2; unclear D gene. Here the sequenced sample was PBMCs, mostly from graft donor cells, taken 360 days after TCRalphabeta/CD19-depleted stem cell transplant. The source of this sequence is a boy less than two years old who had a stem cell transplant for SCID, so the T cells may come from the graft donor. Here the CDR3 reads CASSLVVGVNTGELFF. In DNA, the CDR3 is TGTGCCAGCAGCTTAGTAGTAGGAGTCAACACCGGGGAGCTGTTTTTT.